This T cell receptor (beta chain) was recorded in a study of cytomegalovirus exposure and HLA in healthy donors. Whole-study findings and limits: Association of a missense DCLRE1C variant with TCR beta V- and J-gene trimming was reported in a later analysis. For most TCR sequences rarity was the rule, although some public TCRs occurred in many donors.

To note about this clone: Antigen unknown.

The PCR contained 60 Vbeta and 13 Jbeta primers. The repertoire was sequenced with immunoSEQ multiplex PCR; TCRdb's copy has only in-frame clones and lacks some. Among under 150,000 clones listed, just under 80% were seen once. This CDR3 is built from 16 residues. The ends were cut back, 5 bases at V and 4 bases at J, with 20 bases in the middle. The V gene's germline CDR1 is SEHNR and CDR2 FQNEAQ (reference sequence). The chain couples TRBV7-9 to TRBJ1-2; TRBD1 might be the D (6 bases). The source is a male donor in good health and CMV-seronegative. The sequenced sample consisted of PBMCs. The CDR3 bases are TGTGCCAGCAGCCCCCCGTTCGGGGGGGCCAGCTATGGCTACACCTTC. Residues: CASSPPFGGASYGYTF.